This T cell receptor beta chain was sequenced in a study of shared clonotypes between healthy human individuals. Study-level findings and limits: A generally larger estimated richness was seen in naive subsets than in memory subsets. In this cohort, only blood was sampled, and tissue repertoires likely differ.

Germline CDR1 LNHDA, CDR2 SQIVND (reference sequence). This CDR3 is 16 amino acids long. V lost 5 bases to trimming and J lost 5 bases; unmatched junction nucleotides: 10. CD4+ cells yielded CD45RA+ naive and CD45RA-negative memory subsets. Under the authors' procedure: Filtering was not the same, since immunoSEQ gave junction-only sequences without quality scores. The data were produced by immunoSEQ multiplex PCR, yet TCRdb's version contains in-frame clones alone and is incomplete. The D gene and trimming were derived from the DNA, and the V and J assignments and clone size from that table. Here the sample spans some 1 million clones, around four fifths being singletons. On this clone itself: Its antigen is not known.

The sequence was obtained from a man between 18 and 29 years old in good health. Sequences were obtained from memory CD4+ T cells sorted from blood. Subset denoted: CD45RA-negative fraction. The V call is TRBV19, the J call TRBJ2-7; 12 bases agree with TRBD2. CDR3 residues: CASSPEGLAGSNEQYF. The CDR3 DNA reads TGTGCCAGTAGTCCAGAAGGACTAGCGGGATCCAACGAGCAGTACTTC.